Only a few counts were recorded for the clone carrying this T cell receptor beta chain. Patients of the Seattle cohort, enrolled during active infection, were followed longitudinally. The record originates from a study of blood T cell repertoires in COVID-19. Study-level background: Samples representing acute and convalescent COVID-19 were sourced from the United States, Italy and Spain. PBMCs, B-cell-depleted T cells, or T cells provided the cDNA or gDNA that made up the material.

Authors' data handling: Amplification of reference gene primers provided the estimated nucleated cell counts. Repertoires were generated with immunoSEQ multiplex PCR, while TCRdb's copy carries only in-frame clones and drops some. The V and J calls and clone size come from that table; D and trimming were worked out from the DNA. Of roughly 200,000 clones in the sample, roughly 84% were seen once. This CDR3 is 15 amino acids long. Germline assignment: CDR1 SGHRS and CDR2 YFSETQ. V shed 5 bases and J 0 bases; nucleotides not matched to a gene: 5. This clonotype was sampled from a woman in her 40s with COVID-19, enrolled during active disease. Sequenced sample: peripheral blood. V usage is TRBV5-1 and J usage is TRBJ1-5, with TRBD1 matching over 7 bases. The CDR3 DNA reads TGCGCCAGCAGGACAGGGACGGGTAGCAATCAGCCCCAGCATTTT. Protein: CASRTGTGSNQPQHF.